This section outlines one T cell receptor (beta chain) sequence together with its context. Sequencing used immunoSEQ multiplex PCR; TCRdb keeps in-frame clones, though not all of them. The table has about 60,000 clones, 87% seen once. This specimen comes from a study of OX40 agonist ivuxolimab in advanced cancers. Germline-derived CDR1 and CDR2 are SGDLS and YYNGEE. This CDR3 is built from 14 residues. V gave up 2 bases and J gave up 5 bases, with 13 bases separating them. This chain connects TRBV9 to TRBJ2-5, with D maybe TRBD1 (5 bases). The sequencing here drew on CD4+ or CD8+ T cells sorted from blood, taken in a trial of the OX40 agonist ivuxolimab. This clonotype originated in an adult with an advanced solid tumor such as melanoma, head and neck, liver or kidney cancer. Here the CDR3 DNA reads TGTGCCAGCAGCGTGGACAACCCAGGGGAGACCCAGTACTTC. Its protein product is CASSVDNPGETQYF.